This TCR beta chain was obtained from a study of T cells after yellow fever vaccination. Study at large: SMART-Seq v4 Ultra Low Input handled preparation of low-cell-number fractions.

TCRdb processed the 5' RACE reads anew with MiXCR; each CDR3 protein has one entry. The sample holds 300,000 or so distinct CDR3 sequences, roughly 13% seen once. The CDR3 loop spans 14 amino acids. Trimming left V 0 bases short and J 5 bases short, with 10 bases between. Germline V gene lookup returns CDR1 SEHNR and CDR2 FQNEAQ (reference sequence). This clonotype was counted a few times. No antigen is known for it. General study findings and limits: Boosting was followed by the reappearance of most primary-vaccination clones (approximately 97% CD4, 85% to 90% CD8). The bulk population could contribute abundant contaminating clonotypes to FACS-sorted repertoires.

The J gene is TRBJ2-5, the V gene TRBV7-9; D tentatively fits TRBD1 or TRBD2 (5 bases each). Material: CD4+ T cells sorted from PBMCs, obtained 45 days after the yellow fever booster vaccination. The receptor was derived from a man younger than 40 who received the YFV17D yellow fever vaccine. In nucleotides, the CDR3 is TGTGCCAGCAGCTTAGCGAGGGGAACTGAGACCCAGTACTTC. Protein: CASSLARGTETQYF.